A selection of T cell receptor beta chains follows, all from one sample in a study of read filtering for tumor transcriptome and immune sequencing. Using its own MiXCR run on the reads, TCRdb lists one record per CDR3 protein. The table shows roughly 6,000 distinct CDR3 sequences, with around 24% occurring only once. The sequencing sample was made of a population of CD138-negative cells sorted from bone marrow. The receptor set was obtained from a donor aged 40 or over with multiple myeloma. The conserved cysteine and the conserved F or W are not part of the CDR3 here. Each record gives: J gene, V gene, CDR3 protein.

>TRBJ2-1|TRBV7-2
ASSLGTSGTSYNEQF
>TRBJ2-2|TRBV6-2/TRBV6-3
ASKGQGHGELF
>TRBJ2-1|TRBV7-6
ASSLNRGRGLGRNEQF
>TRBJ2-7|TRBV6-2/TRBV6-3
ASSFIQGAYEQY
>TRBJ2-2|TRBV10-3
AISEGPRQEVTGELF
>TRBJ1-5|TRBV20-1
SASVTGPGQPQH
>TRBJ2-3|TRBV12-3/TRBV12-4
ASIPGTDTQY
>TRBJ2-3|TRBV20-1
SARAGGPDTQY
>TRBJ1-1|TRBV18
ASLSLLSQGTDTEAF
>TRBJ2-1|TRBV2
ASSDPLGKSYNEQF
>TRBJ2-6|TRBV27
ASSADVPSGANVLT
>TRBJ2-7|TRBV11-2
ASHLDIKHEQY
>TRBJ2-7|TRBV7-9
ASSLSPSYEQY
>TRBJ2-3|TRBV29-1
SVWQGGDTQY
>TRBJ1-1|TRBV7-2
ASSLGCYTEAF